The 13 T cell receptor beta chains in this list originate from one sample, sequenced in a study of T cell responses to AZD1222 COVID-19 vaccine. Clones were sequenced by immunoSEQ multiplex PCR, and TCRdb holds only the in-frame ones, with some missing. The sample records around 160,000 clones, around nine tenths being singletons. The sequenced sample was peripheral blood, obtained on day 0 of AZD1222 vaccination. Receptors originate from an adult in good health.

The V and J genes are TRBV14 and TRBJ2-3, with 10 bases matching TRBD2. The J segment lost 6 bases and the V segment lost 4 bases, leaving 10 bases of the junction unmatched. Per germline, CDR1 SGHDN and CDR2 FVKESK. CDR3 size: 16 residues. In DNA, the CDR3 is TGTGCCAGCAGCCCGGGACTAGCGATTTATTGGGATACGCAGTATTTT. Protein: CASSPGLAIYWDTQYF.

V gene TRBV30 combines with J gene TRBJ1-5; the D is unclear. The CDR3 runs to 12 residues. V lost 1 base to trimming and J lost 1 base, with 2 bases between them. Germline CDR1 and CDR2: GTSNPN and SVGIG (reference sequence). CDR3 bases: TGTGCCTGGAGTGGCAGCAATCAGCCCCAGCATTTT. This translates into CAWSGSNQPQHF.

V gene TRBV5-1 combines with J gene TRBJ1-6; D might be TRBD1 (5 bases). CDR1 is SGHRS and CDR2 is YFSETQ in the germline V gene. The CDR3 consists of 15 residues. The V end was cut by 1 base, the J end by 7 bases, with 12 bases between. CDR3 sequence (DNA): TGCGCCAGCAGCTTGAGGCAGGGAGAGAATTCACCCCTCCACTTT. It codes for CASSLRQGENSPLHF.

The chain is built from TRBV2 and TRBJ1-1; D is perhaps TRBD1 (6 bases). This CDR3 is built from 14 residues. Trimming removed 5 bases at V and 4 bases at J, with 14 bases between. Germline values: CDR1 SNHLY, CDR2 FYNNEI. The CDR3 sequence is CASSSLQGGTEAFF. The CDR3 nucleotides are TGTGCCAGCAGTTCTTTACAGGGAGGCACTGAAGCTTTCTTT.

J is TRBJ1-4 and V is TRBV4-3; the D is unclear. Trimming left V 0 bases short and J 5 bases short, with 16 bases between. The CDR3 contains 17 residues. Germline V CDR1 and CDR2: LGHNA, YSLEER. This chain's CDR3 is CASSQDGISGSNEKLFF. CDR3 sequence (DNA): TGCGCCAGCAGCCAAGATGGAATAAGTGGGTCCAATGAAAAACTGTTTTTT.

The rearrangement uses TRBV7-9 and TRBJ2-3; D unclear. The CDR3 has 14 residues. Trimming pared 4 bases from V and 0 bases from J, leaving 8 bases between. CDR1 is SEHNR, CDR2 FQNEAQ, per germline (reference sequence). The CDR3 region is CASSSDQSTDTQYF. DNA of the CDR3: TGTGCCAGCAGCTCAGACCAGAGCACAGATACGCAGTATTTT.

The chain joins TRBV15 to TRBJ1-5, with D possibly being TRBD1 (5 bases). Germline-derived CDR1 and CDR2 are LNHNV and YYDKDF (reference sequence). The CDR3 consists of 16 residues. V lost 5 bases, J lost 2 bases, and 16 bases lay in between. The CDR3 sequence is CATSSRGGSGNQPQHF. The CDR3 coding sequence is TGTGCCACCAGCTCCCGTGGGGGTTCGGGCAATCAGCCCCAGCATTTT.

This chain links TRBV5-1 with TRBJ2-1, with TRBD1 matching over 8 bases. The CDR3 runs 16 residues. The germline gives CDR1 SGHRS, CDR2 YFSETQ. The V segment lost 4 bases and the J segment 3 bases; nucleotides outside the gene matches: 9. The CDR3 sequence: CASSPWDRSSYNEQFF. CDR3 coding DNA: TGCGCCAGCAGCCCATGGGACAGGAGTAGCTACAATGAGCAGTTCTTC.

This chain uses TRBV7-6 with TRBJ1-1; D gene uncertain. Germline values: CDR1 SGHVS, CDR2 FNYEAQ. Trimming removed 0 bases at V and 5 bases at J, with 7 bases between. The CDR3 is 13 residues long. CDR3 sequence: CASSLAVETEAFF. CDR3 in DNA: TGTGCCAGCAGCTTAGCGGTGGAAACTGAAGCTTTCTTT.

The rearrangement links TRBV7-9 to TRBJ1-4; D is unclear. The CDR3 is made up of 11 amino acids. The germline V gene encodes CDR1 SEHNR and CDR2 FQNEAQ (reference sequence). V was cut by 4 bases and J by 8 bases, with 5 bases left in between. CDR3 loop: CASSSTEKLFF. The CDR3 nucleotides read TGTGCCAGCAGCTCGACAGAAAAACTGTTTTTT.

In this sample, this clone turned up once. V usage is TRBV5-6 and J usage is TRBJ2-7; 8 nucleotides agree with TRBD1. Germline CDR1 and CDR2: SGHDT and YYEEEE. V shed 0 bases and J 6 bases; nucleotides not matched to a gene: 5. The length of the CDR3 is 14 residues. CDR3 sequence reads: CASSLGAGGREQYF. Here the CDR3 DNA reads TGTGCCAGCAGCTTGGGGGCAGGGGGCCGCGAGCAGTACTTC.

The rearrangement links TRBV10-3 to TRBJ2-3; 13 bases map to TRBD2. J gave up 2 bases and V 6 bases, and 8 bases lay outside the gene matches. This CDR3 spans 17 amino acids. Germline lookup yields CDR1 ENHRY and CDR2 SYGVKD. For the CDR3, the DNA is TGTGCCATCAGACCTATAACTAGCGGGGGGGCCACAGATACGCAGTATTTT. It is translated as CAIRPITSGGATDTQYF.

This sequence joins TRBV28 and TRBJ1-3; D call uncertain. Deletions cut 3 bases from V and 0 bases from J, with 18 bases between. The germline CDR1 and CDR2 sequences are MDHEN and SYDVKM. CDR3 size: 18 residues. CDR3 nucleotide sequence: TGTGCCAGCAGTTTGTTTACAAATACTAAGAGCTCTGGAAACACCATATATTTT. Amino acid sequence: CASSLFTNTKSSGNTIYF.